This T cell receptor beta chain is drawn from a study of T-cell reconstitution after alpha-beta-depleted transplantation in children. In its sample, this clonotype was seen a few times. Antigen unknown. Unique molecular identifiers were built into the TCRbeta library. MiXCR was run by TCRdb on the PCR reads, yielding one entry per CDR3 protein. The table lists hundreds of thousands of distinct CDR3 sequences, 23% of them singletons. General observations from the study: Reported findings indicate that, about two months after transplant, alpha-beta T cells came from several hundred expanded clones, which were derived from non-depleted graft cells. Surviving recipient T cells and thymic progenitors produced the high day-60 TCRbeta diversity seen in some patients. T-cell counts and diversity at one year post-transplant came mainly from newly produced T cells.

This receptor was taken from a boy younger than two who had a stem cell transplant for acute myeloid leukemia, so the T cells may come from the graft donor. The specimen comprised PBMCs, mostly from graft donor cells, sampled 360 days after TCRalphabeta/CD19-depleted stem cell transplant.

The CDR3, as DNA: TGCGCCAGCAGCTTGGAAGGGAACTACTATGGCTACACCTTC. Its protein is CASSLEGNYYGYTF. This chain connects TRBV5-1 to TRBJ1-2; D is unclear. Germline CDR1 and CDR2: SGHRS and YFSETQ. V was clipped by 0 bases and J by 3 bases, with 9 bases between them. The CDR3 is made up of 14 amino acids.